The sequence of this TCR beta chain was determined in a study of T cells after somatic rescue of genetic block. Measured with immunoSEQ multiplex PCR; TCRdb has only the in-frame clones, and not every one. The table includes 85,000 to 90,000 clones, about 90% detected once. Trimming left V 2 bases short and J 7 bases short, with 27 bases between. CDR3 length: 18 residues. The germline gives CDR1 SGHRS, CDR2 YFSETQ. V usage is TRBV5-1 and J usage is TRBJ1-2; D gene ambiguous. The TCR comes from a woman under 30. Sequencing was done on a sample of peripheral blood mononuclear cells (PBMCs). CDR3 DNA sequence: TGCGCCAGCAGCTTAGGTGGACTCCTAGGGAGGTTTGAAGGTGGCTACACCTTC. It encodes CASSLGGLLGRFEGGYTF. Looking up the rest from reference TRBV5-1 and TRBJ1-2 gives the full variable domain: KAGVTQTPRYLIKTRGQQVTLSCSPISGHRSVSWYQQTPGQGLQFLFEYFSETQRNKGNFPGRFSGRQFSNSRSEMNVSTLELGDSALYLCASSLGGLLGRFEGGYTFGSGTRLTVV.